This TCR beta chain is from a study of radiotherapy plus CTLA-4 blockade in lung cancer. Repertoires were generated with immunoSEQ multiplex PCR, while TCRdb's copy carries only in-frame clones and drops some. The table has approximately 52,000 clones, more than 75% seen once. V was pared by 3 bases and J by 0 bases, with 17 bases between. The germline CDR1 and CDR2 sequences are MNHEY and SMNVEV (reference sequence). The CDR3 extends over 17 amino acids. The origin of this receptor is a human donor with non-small cell lung cancer who had a complete response to radiotherapy plus ipilimumab. The J gene is TRBJ1-2, the V gene TRBV27; perhaps TRBD1 as D (5 bases). The sample here was peripheral blood, taken from a patient treated with radiotherapy plus ipilimumab. Here the CDR3 DNA reads TGTGCCAGCAGTTTGGGCAGGGCCGGGGGATCTAACTATGGCTACACCTTC. Amino acid sequence: CASSLGRAGGSNYGYTF.